Following are 20 T cell receptor beta chains from one sample sequenced in a study of T cells in Graves' hyperthyroidism and ophthalmopathy. RNA transcripts were the template for amplifying TCR beta CDR3 regions. First-round RT-PCR targeting the TCR CDR3 was performed with the HTBI primer set. TCRdb passed the multiplex PCR reads through MiXCR, listing each CDR3 protein once. The data contain fewer than 650,000 distinct CDR3 sequences, over 35% of them singletons. Sample: peripheral blood or thyroid tissue (not recorded which). Every receptor here comes from an adult woman with Graves' disease, either hyperthyroidism or ophthalmopathy (not recorded which).

The V and J genes are TRBV24-1 and TRBJ1-2; no clear D gene. The germline V gene has CDR1 KGHDR and CDR2 SFDVKD. The CDR3 is 11 residues long. The V end was cut by 9 bases, the J end by 8 bases, with 12 bases between. The CDR3: CATRDFRGYTF. The CDR3 coding sequence is TGTGCCACCCGGGATTTCCGAGGCTACACCTTC.

Concerning this clonotype: Since the CDR3 does not end with the conserved phenylalanine or tryptophan, this likely comes from a read error. Because the CDR3's place on the DNA is in doubt, the DNA is left out and the CDR3 is given as listed by TCRdb. The V call is TRBV30, the J call TRBJ1-1. With termini counted, the CDR3 has 9 amino acids. The germline gives CDR1 GTSNPN, CDR2 SVGIG (reference sequence). The CDR3 sequence: CAWSVEANY.

This clonotype has a handful of counts. The chain couples TRBV7-9 to TRBJ1-5, with 8 bases identical to TRBD1. CDR1 is SEHNR, CDR2 FQNEAQ, per germline (reference sequence). J was trimmed by 7 bases and V by 1 base; bases with no gene match: 6. This CDR3 spans 15 amino acids. The CDR3 DNA is TGTGCCAGCAGCTTAGGGACAGGGCCGAGCCAGCCCCAGCATTTT. It yields the protein CASSLGTGPSQPQHF.

Regarding this clonotype: A much more abundant neighbour one base away suggests this may be a read error. This chain links TRBV7-9 with TRBJ1-1, with D possibly TRBD1 on 5 matching bases. Germline CDR1 and CDR2: SEHNR and FQNEAQ (reference sequence). V shed 5 bases and J shed 0 bases, with 10 bases lying between them. The CDR3 has 14 residues. CDR3 in DNA: TGTGCCAGCAGCCAGAGCAGGGTGAACACTGAAGCTTTCTTT. It yields the protein CASSQSRVNTEAFF.

V gene TRBV20-1 combines with J gene TRBJ1-4, with 9 bases fitting TRBD1. Trimming cost V 0 bases and J 5 bases; bases outside gene matches: 1. The CDR3 has 14 amino acids. Germline loops: CDR1 DFQATT, CDR2 SNEGSKA (reference sequence). CDR3 sequence reads: CSARDGQGNEKLFF. In DNA form, the CDR3 reads TGCAGTGCTAGAGACGGACAGGGGAATGAAAAACTGTTTTTT.

This clonotype turned up a few times. V and J are TRBV20-1 and TRBJ1-4; D gene ambiguous. V lost 5 bases to trimming and J lost 9 bases, with 19 bases between them. There are 14 residues in the CDR3. Per germline, CDR1 DFQATT and CDR2 SNEGSKA (reference sequence). For the CDR3, the DNA is TGCAGTGCTCATCCCCCGGAAGGGTCTAAAAAACTGTTTTTT. As protein: CSAHPPEGSKKLFF.

The V call is TRBV7-9, the J call TRBJ1-5; D call uncertain. The V gene lost 11 bases and the J gene lost 0 bases, with 8 bases spanning the gap. Germline loops: CDR1 SEHNR, CDR2 FQNEAQ (reference sequence). This CDR3 has 12 residues. CDR3 coding DNA: TGTGCCGTCCAAAATAGCAATCAGCCCCAGCATTTT. Protein sequence: CAVQNSNQPQHF.

This clonotype was seen repeatedly, ten times or more. The chain uses TRBV7-2 and TRBJ2-3; D gene uncertain. The V gene's germline CDR1 is SGHTA and CDR2 FQGNSA. V was trimmed by 3 bases and J by 6 bases, leaving 10 bases between them. The CDR3 consists of 13 residues. The CDR3 bases are TGTGCCAGCAGCTTCTCAATGGCCGATACGCAGTATTTT. This translates into CASSFSMADTQYF.

This clonotype has at least ten counts. The V call is TRBV12-3 or TRBV12-4, the J call TRBJ1-2; TRBD1 matches 7 bases. With V trimmed by 3 bases and J by 8 bases, 6 bases remained unmatched. The length of the CDR3 is 13 residues. As DNA, the CDR3 is TGTGCCAGCAGTTTCAGGGGGGCGCCCGGCTACACCTTC. Residues: CASSFRGAPGYTF.

With regard to this clonotype: The CDR3 does not end in the conserved phenylalanine or tryptophan, so this is likely a read error. The limits of the CDR3 on the DNA are not certain, so only TCRdb's listed CDR3 is given. The genes are TRBV11-2 and TRBJ1-3. The CDR3 adds up to 10 amino acids, both ends counted. Germline V gene sequence: CDR1 SGHAT, CDR2 FQNNGV. The CDR3 protein is CASSFRRINT.

The chain carries TRBV19 and TRBJ2-5, with 8 positions matching TRBD1. This CDR3 is built from 15 residues. Germline CDR1 LNHDA, CDR2 SQIVND (reference sequence). The V segment lost 7 bases and the J segment 3 bases; nucleotides outside the gene matches: 10. The chain's CDR3 is CASTITGGLEETQYF. The CDR3 DNA reads as TGTGCCAGTACCATCACAGGGGGGCTTGAAGAGACCCAGTACTTC.

Only a few counts were recorded for this clonotype. A read error is possible here, since a much larger clone lies one base away. The missing conserved phenylalanine or tryptophan at the end of this CDR3 makes a read error likely. The chain combines TRBV7-9 with TRBJ1-1, with 8 bases lining up with TRBD1. CDR1 and CDR2 from the germline V gene are SEHNR and FQNEAQ (reference sequence). V lost 6 bases, J lost 5 bases, and 8 bases stayed unmatched. The CDR3 consists of 14 residues. The CDR3 sequence: CASSPDRGSTEAFL. The CDR3, as DNA: TGTGCCAGCAGTCCCGACAGGGGCTCGACTGAAGCTTTCCTT.

This chain connects TRBV6-2 or TRBV6-3 to TRBJ2-2, with 12 nucleotides matching TRBD2. The germline CDR1 and CDR2 sequences are MNHEY and SVGEGT. This CDR3 has 18 amino acids. V dropped 7 bases and J dropped 1; count of bases not matched to a gene: 10. The CDR3 loop reads CASNFETSGRGNTGELFF. DNA of the CDR3: TGTGCCAGCAATTTCGAGACTAGCGGGAGAGGGAACACCGGGGAGCTGTTTTTT.

This clonotype was seen many times. The V and J genes are TRBV11-2 and TRBJ1-1, with 7 positions matching TRBD1. The germline gives CDR1 SGHAT, CDR2 FQNNGV. This CDR3 has 15 amino acids. After removal of 4 bases from V and 1 base from J, the junction contained 6 bases not matched to a gene. The CDR3 nucleotides are TGTGCCAGCAGCTACTACCGACAGGGGAACACTGAAGCTTTCTTT. Its translation is CASSYYRQGNTEAFF. Together with reference TRBV11-2 and TRBJ1-1, the CDR3 gives the full variable domain: EAGVAQSPRYKIIEKRQSVAFWCNPISGHATLYWYQQILGQGPKLLIQFQNNGVVDDSQLPKDRFSAERLKGVDSTLKIQPAKLEDSAVYLCASSYYRQGNTEAFFGQGTRLTVV.

Ten or more counts support this clonotype. The V and J genes are TRBV25-1 and TRBJ1-2; D call uncertain. This CDR3 spans 15 amino acids. Germline loops: CDR1 MGHDK, CDR2 SYGVNS. V gave up 1 base and J gave up 0 bases, with 9 bases separating them. In nucleotides, the CDR3 is TGTGCCAGCAGTGAATCGGGCAGCACTAACTATGGCTACACCTTC. Protein: CASSESGSTNYGYTF.

This chain joins TRBV19 and TRBJ1-1; tentatively, D is TRBD1 (6 bases). This CDR3 contains 14 residues. Germline CDR1 reads LNHDA; CDR2 reads SQIVND (reference sequence). The V end lost 7 bases, the J end lost 0 bases, and 12 bases lay between the germline ends. CDR3 amino acids: CASKGGQMNTEAFF. The DNA for the CDR3 is TGTGCCAGTAAAGGAGGACAGATGAACACTGAAGCTTTCTTT.

The chain couples TRBV5-1 to TRBJ1-2; D gene ambiguous. CDR3 length: 14 amino acids. Trimming removed 0 bases from V and 4 bases from J, with 10 bases in between. CDR1 SGHRS and CDR2 YFSETQ come from the germline V gene. As DNA, the CDR3 is TGCGCCAGCAGCTTGGACAGCAGGAGCTATGGCTACACCTTC. This encodes CASSLDSRSYGYTF.

The chain recombines TRBV14 with TRBJ2-5, with 10 bases lining up with TRBD2. This CDR3 comprises 15 residues. Germline V gene data show CDR1 as SGHDN and CDR2 as FVKESK. V lost 6 bases and J lost 4; bases outside the gene matches: 8. The CDR3 here is CASRPTRLAGETQYF. The CDR3 DNA reads TGTGCCAGCAGGCCAACGAGACTAGCGGGAGAGACCCAGTACTTC.

This clonotype appeared many times. The chain has TRBV7-3 and TRBJ2-7; D may be TRBD2 (6 bases). In germline, CDR1 is SGHTA, CDR2 FQGTGA. The CDR3 length is 13 residues. V was clipped by 5 bases and J by 6 bases, with 14 bases between them. CDR3 protein: CASSGTARGEQYF. CDR3 coding DNA: TGTGCCAGCAGCGGGACTGCTAGGGGCGAGCAGTACTTC.

The chain combines TRBV14 with TRBJ1-2, with D unclear. Trimming cost V 5 bases and J 10 bases, with 17 bases left between them. The CDR3 runs to 13 residues. The germline CDR1 and CDR2 sequences are SGHDN and FVKESK. CDR3 DNA: TGTGCCAGCAGCAAAATCAGCGGGAGGGCCTACACCTTC. Protein: CASSKISGRAYTF.